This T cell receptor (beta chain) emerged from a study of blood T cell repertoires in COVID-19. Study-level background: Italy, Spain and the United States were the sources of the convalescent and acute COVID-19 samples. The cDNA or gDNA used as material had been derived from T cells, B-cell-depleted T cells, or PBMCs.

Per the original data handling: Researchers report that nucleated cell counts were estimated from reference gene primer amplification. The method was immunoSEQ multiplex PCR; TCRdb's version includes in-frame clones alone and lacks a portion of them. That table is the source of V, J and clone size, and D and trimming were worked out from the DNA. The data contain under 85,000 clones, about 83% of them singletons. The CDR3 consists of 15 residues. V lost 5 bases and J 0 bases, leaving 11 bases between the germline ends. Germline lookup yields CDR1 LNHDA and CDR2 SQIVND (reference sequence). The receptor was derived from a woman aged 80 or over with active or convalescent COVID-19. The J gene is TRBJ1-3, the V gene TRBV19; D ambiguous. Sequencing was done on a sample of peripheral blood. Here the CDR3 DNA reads TGTGCCAGTAGTGCGGCAGGAGGCTCTGGAAACACCATATATTTT. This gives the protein CASSAAGGSGNTIYF.